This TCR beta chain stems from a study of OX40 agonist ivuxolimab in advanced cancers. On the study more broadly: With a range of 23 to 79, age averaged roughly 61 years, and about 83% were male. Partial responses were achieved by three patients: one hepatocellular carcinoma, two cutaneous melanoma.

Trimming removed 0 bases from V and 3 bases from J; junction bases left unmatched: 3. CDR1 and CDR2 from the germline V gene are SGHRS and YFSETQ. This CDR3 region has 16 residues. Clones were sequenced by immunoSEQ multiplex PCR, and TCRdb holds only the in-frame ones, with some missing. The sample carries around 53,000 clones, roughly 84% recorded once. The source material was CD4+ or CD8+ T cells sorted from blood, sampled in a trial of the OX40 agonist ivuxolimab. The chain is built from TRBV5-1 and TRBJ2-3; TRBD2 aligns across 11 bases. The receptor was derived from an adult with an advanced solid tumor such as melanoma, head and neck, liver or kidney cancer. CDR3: CASSLARTSGTDTQYF. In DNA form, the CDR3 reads TGCGCCAGCAGCTTGGCGAGGACTAGCGGGACAGATACGCAGTATTTT. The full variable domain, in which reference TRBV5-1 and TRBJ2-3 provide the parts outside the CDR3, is KAGVTQTPRYLIKTRGQQVTLSCSPISGHRSVSWYQQTPGQGLQFLFEYFSETQRNKGNFPGRFSGRQFSNSRSEMNVSTLELGDSALYLCASSLARTSGTDTQYFGPGTRLTVL.